The clone carrying this T cell receptor beta chain was recorded many times. These data originate in a study of tumor-infiltrating lymphocytes in oesophageal squamous cell carcinoma. Trimming stripped 10 bases from V and 0 bases from J, with 15 bases between. Germline CDR1 reads MDHEN; CDR2 reads SYDVKM. This CDR3 is built from 15 residues. TCRdb called the PCR reads again in MiXCR, with one record for every CDR3 protein. The table shows about 21,000 distinct CDR3 sequences, with 35% to 45% occurring only once. The source is a male donor with esophageal squamous cell carcinoma. Sequenced: esophageal tumor tissue. This chain joins TRBV28 and TRBJ2-2; TRBD2 is a possible D gene (5 bases). The CDR3 here is CAIEGVNANTGELFF. The CDR3 DNA reads TGTGCCATCGAGGGTGTAAATGCGAACACCGGGGAGCTGTTTTTT.